A single sample is the source of the 5 T cell receptor beta chains below, sequenced in a study of blood T cell repertoires in COVID-19. Assay used: immunoSEQ multiplex PCR; TCRdb lists only in-frame clones, some missing. Among 190,000 or so clones, about 87% were seen once, and the ten largest hold about 3%. The material sequenced was peripheral blood. Receptor source: a man aged 35 to 55 with active or convalescent COVID-19.

This chain joins TRBV14 and TRBJ2-3; D call uncertain. V was clipped by 0 bases and J by 4 bases, with 11 bases between them. The germline V gene encodes CDR1 SGHDN and CDR2 FVKESK. The CDR3 runs 15 residues. The CDR3 nucleotides read TGTGCCAGCAGCCAAGATACTAATATCCCAGATACGCAGTATTTT. This translates into CASSQDTNIPDTQYF.

CDR3 coding DNA: TGCAGTGCTAAGAGTTTGAACGGCTACACCTTC. The encoded protein is CSAKSLNGYTF. This chain uses TRBV20-1 with TRBJ1-2; D unresolved. CDR1 is DFQATT, CDR2 SNEGSKA, per germline (reference sequence). CDR3 length: 11 residues. Trimming took off 4 bases at V and 8 bases at J, with 11 bases between the two ends.

The genes are TRBV7-8 and TRBJ1-5; D is ambiguous. From germline, CDR1 is SGHVS and CDR2 FQNEAQ. Trimming cost V 1 base and J 8 bases, with 9 bases left between them. This CDR3 region has 13 residues. CDR3 sequence reads: CASSLGYREPQHF. In DNA, the CDR3 is TGTGCCAGCAGCTTAGGGTACCGAGAGCCCCAGCATTTT. The complete variable domain, with remaining parts taken from reference TRBV7-8 and TRBJ1-5, reads GAGVSQSPRYKVAKRGQDVALRCDPISGHVSLFWYQQALGQGPEFLTYFQNEAQLDKSGLPSDRFFAERPEGSVSTLKIQRTQQEDSAVYLCASSLGYREPQHFGDGTRLSIL.

The chain couples TRBV7-2 to TRBJ2-5, with 7 bases identical to TRBD1. Trimming at V came to 4 bases and at J to 1 base, leaving 6 bases not matched to a gene. The germline V gene has CDR1 SGHTA and CDR2 FQGNSA. This CDR3 has 15 residues. The DNA of the CDR3 is TGTGCCAGCAGCTCTCCGACAGGGACCCAAGAGACCCAGTACTTC. Residues: CASSSPTGTQETQYF.

The chain links TRBV4-1 to TRBJ1-1; D is undetermined. There are 13 residues in the CDR3. CDR1 MGHRA and CDR2 YSYEKL come from the germline V gene. Trimming removed 3 bases at V and 6 bases at J, with 11 bases between. CDR3 sequence: CASSHGAISEAFF. The CDR3 DNA follows: TGCGCCAGCAGCCACGGAGCGATCTCTGAAGCTTTCTTT.